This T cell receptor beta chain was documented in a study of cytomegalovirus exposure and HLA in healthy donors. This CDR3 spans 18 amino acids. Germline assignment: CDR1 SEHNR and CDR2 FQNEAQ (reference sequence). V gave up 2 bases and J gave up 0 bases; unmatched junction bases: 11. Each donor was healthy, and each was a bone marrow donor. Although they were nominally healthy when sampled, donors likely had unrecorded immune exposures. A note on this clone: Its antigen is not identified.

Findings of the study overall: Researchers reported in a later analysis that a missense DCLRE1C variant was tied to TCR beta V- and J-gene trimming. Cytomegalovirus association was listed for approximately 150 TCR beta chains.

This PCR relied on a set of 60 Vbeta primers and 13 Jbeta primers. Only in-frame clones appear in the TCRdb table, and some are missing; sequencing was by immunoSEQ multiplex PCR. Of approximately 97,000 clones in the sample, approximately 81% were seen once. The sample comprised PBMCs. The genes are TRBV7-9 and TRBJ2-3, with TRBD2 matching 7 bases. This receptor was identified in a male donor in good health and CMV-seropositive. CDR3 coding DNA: TGTGCCAGCAGCTTATCCCGCCAAGCGGGGTCTAGCACAGATACGCAGTATTTT. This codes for CASSLSRQAGSSTDTQYF.